This T cell receptor beta chain was found in a study of T cell changes during pregnancy in multiple sclerosis. Generated by immunoSEQ multiplex PCR, the TCRdb table keeps only in-frame clones and is missing some. The repertoire includes some 120,000 clones, approximately 90% of them detected once, and more than 1.5% sits in the top ten. This CDR3 comprises 16 residues. Losses at the gene ends were 4 bases for V and 1 base for J; bases not matched to a gene: 9. Germline loops: CDR1 MGHRA, CDR2 YSYEKL. The V call is TRBV4-1, the J call TRBJ2-5, with 7 positions matching TRBD2. The TCR originated in a female donor with multiple sclerosis, enrolled in a pregnancy study. Sequenced here: peripheral blood, sampled in the third trimester of pregnancy. The CDR3 sequence: CASSPTPAGIQETQYF. The CDR3 region has the DNA TGCGCCAGCAGCCCGACCCCAGCGGGGATCCAAGAGACCCAGTACTTC.